Listed below are T cell receptor beta chains from one sample, sequenced in a study of blood T cell repertoires in COVID-19. Some clones are missing from TCRdb's copy, which holds only in-frame ones; the method was immunoSEQ multiplex PCR. The data contain some 55,000 clones, roughly 90% of them singletons. The sequencing sample was made of peripheral blood. The receptor source for this set is a human donor in a cohort sampled during active COVID-19. Each CDR3 is given with its conserved first and last residue. The D gene is left open where the match is weak.

length	V	D	CDR3
15	TRBV5-1	TRBD1	CASSLNYRTGDEQFF
15	TRBV10-3	-	CAISESERDNYGYTF
12	TRBV24-1	TRBD2	CATGTRSGELFF
13	TRBV9	-	CASSSLSGTEAFF
16	TRBV29-1	TRBD2	CSVEVEWTSGTGEQFF
13	TRBV7-8	-	CASSLDSNYGYTF
13	TRBV10-3	-	CAISGGNNQPQHF
16	TRBV4-1	TRBD2	CASSRLAGGSQETQYF
13	TRBV30	-	CAWSVGLEYEQYF
19	TRBV7-2	TRBD2	CASSFRIGGGFETQETQYF
15	TRBV2	-	CASSEVGNMRNTIYF
16	TRBV24-1	-	CATSDYRPEAEQTQYF
15	TRBV6-2/TRBV6-3	-	CASSYPPGESSGYTF
15	TRBV2	-	CASELDGDPGEEQYF
15	TRBV2	-	CASTSQGRPPGELFF
16	TRBV7-9	-	CASSLVGRVISNEQFF
15	TRBV7-8	-	CASSPVRFLGQPQHF
15	TRBV7-9	-	CASSLTGPTNEKLFF
16	TRBV25-1	-	CASSEWDGGNQETQYF
16	TRBV10-3	-	CAISESSGSYNSPLHF
15	TRBV9	TRBD1	CASSVGTGLNQPQHF
16	TRBV2	TRBD2	CASSEEASGNTGELFF
16	TRBV2	-	CASSEGKRARTYEQYF
15	TRBV4-2	-	CASSPPERNLYGYTF
14	TRBV19	-	CASSKRIEEIEAFF
14	TRBV30	TRBD2	CAWTPGLAFSEQYF
15	TRBV27	TRBD2	CASNLAGGPYYEQYF
16	TRBV10-1	TRBD2	CASSVTSGGYTDTQYF
13	TRBV28	-	CASSLIYTSEQYF
14	TRBV10-2	TRBD2	CATASGGLTNEQFF
16	TRBV4-3	-	CASSQEVRGNTGELFF
15	TRBV19	-	CASSPRDTYTDTQYF
15	TRBV15	-	CATSRGGIQAGELFF
12	TRBV19	TRBD2	CASEAAGGPLYF
15	TRBV6-6	-	CASSHGRATNEKLFF
13	TRBV24-1	-	CATKGEGNQPQHF
16	TRBV2	-	CASRGRGRPLHNEQFF
16	TRBV28	-	CASMGFNTGSTDTQYF
15	TRBV27	TRBD1	CASRPGQGANYGYTF
15	TRBV4-3	-	CASSRAGADTGELFF
14	TRBV6-6	-	CASSSEGVSSPLHF
15	TRBV7-2	-	CASSLVSRDNQPQHF
15	TRBV2	TRBD1	CASSRLTGGKTEAFF
16	TRBV30	TRBD2	CAWSFPTSGTPDTQYF
18	TRBV27	TRBD2	CASSYPPPGGRGTGELFF
17	TRBV6-1	-	CASSEWPLEGSNQPQHF
14	TRBV2	TRBD1	CASKGGISSETQYF